The rows below give T cell receptor beta chains drawn from one sample of a study of cytomegalovirus exposure and HLA in healthy donors. TCRdb's table, derived via immunoSEQ multiplex PCR, lists solely in-frame clones and lacks some. The table lists about 150,000 clones. The sequencing sample was made of PBMCs. The receptors come from a man aged 25-45 years in good health and CMV-seronegative. Both conserved end residues are part of each CDR3. D genes are given only for firm matches.

J gene: TRBJ2-2; V gene: TRBV27; D gene: -; CDR3 protein: CASSFPANTGELFF; CDR3 DNA: TGTGCCAGCAGTTTCCCGGCGAACACCGGGGAGCTGTTTTTT
J gene: TRBJ1-4; V gene: TRBV10-3; D gene: -; CDR3 protein: CAIRDSQATNEKLFF; CDR3 DNA: TGTGCCATCAGGGACAGTCAAGCAACTAATGAAAAACTGTTTTTT
J gene: TRBJ2-3; V gene: TRBV18; D gene: TRBD2; CDR3 protein: CASSRVASGGDTQYF; CDR3 DNA: TGTGCCAGCTCCCGAGTGGCTAGCGGAGGAGATACGCAGTATTTT
J gene: TRBJ2-7; V gene: TRBV10-1; D gene: -; CDR3 protein: CASSDGGSLSYEQYF; CDR3 DNA: TGCGCCAGCAGTGACGGGGGATCCCTATCCTACGAGCAGTACTTC
J gene: TRBJ2-1; V gene: TRBV13; D gene: TRBD1; CDR3 protein: CASTPTGTGVGNEQFF; CDR3 DNA: TGTGCCAGCACTCCAACCGGGACAGGGGTTGGAAATGAGCAGTTCTTC
J gene: TRBJ2-1; V gene: TRBV29-1; D gene: -; CDR3 protein: CSARVDEQFF; CDR3 DNA: TGCAGCGCCAGGGTCGACGAGCAGTTCTTC
J gene: TRBJ1-4; V gene: TRBV6-5; D gene: -; CDR3 protein: CASSYLGRELFF; CDR3 DNA: TGTGCCAGCAGTTACTTGGGCAGGGAACTGTTTTTT
J gene: TRBJ2-1; V gene: TRBV7-7; D gene: TRBD2; CDR3 protein: CASSFTSDVYNEQFF; CDR3 DNA: TGTGCCAGCAGCTTCACTAGCGACGTTTACAATGAGCAGTTCTTC
J gene: TRBJ2-3; V gene: TRBV27; D gene: TRBD2; CDR3 protein: CASRLAGADTQYF; CDR3 DNA: TGTGCCAGCAGATTAGCGGGAGCAGATACGCAGTATTTT
J gene: TRBJ2-3; V gene: TRBV30; D gene: -; CDR3 protein: CAWTLQGLGTDTQYF; CDR3 DNA: TGTGCCTGGACCCTACAGGGTCTTGGCACAGATACGCAGTATTTT
J gene: TRBJ2-7; V gene: TRBV13; D gene: -; CDR3 protein: CASSSGHVTYEQYF; CDR3 DNA: TGTGCCAGCAGCTCGGGACACGTAACCTACGAGCAGTACTTC
J gene: TRBJ2-7; V gene: TRBV11-2; D gene: TRBD2; CDR3 protein: CASSLGLAEYEQYF; CDR3 DNA: TGTGCCAGCAGCTTAGGGCTAGCGGAATACGAGCAGTACTTC
J gene: TRBJ1-4; V gene: TRBV5-1; D gene: -; CDR3 protein: CASSLARRTGEKLFF; CDR3 DNA: TGCGCCAGCAGCTTGGCTCGGAGGACCGGGGAAAAACTGTTTTTT
J gene: TRBJ2-7; V gene: TRBV10-3; D gene: -; CDR3 protein: CAISETGNYEQYF; CDR3 DNA: TGTGCCATCAGTGAGACCGGTAACTACGAGCAGTACTTC
J gene: TRBJ1-4; V gene: TRBV27; D gene: -; CDR3 protein: CASSLRALPNNEKLFF; CDR3 DNA: TGTGCCAGCAGTTTACGAGCTCTTCCTAATAATGAAAAACTGTTTTTT
J gene: TRBJ1-2; V gene: TRBV2; D gene: -; CDR3 protein: CASSESQWGDGYTF; CDR3 DNA: TGTGCCAGCAGTGAAAGTCAGTGGGGCGATGGCTACACCTTC
J gene: TRBJ2-1; V gene: TRBV7-3; D gene: TRBD2; CDR3 protein: CASSLRASGSIDRNEQFF; CDR3 DNA: TGTGCCAGCAGCTTAAGGGCTAGCGGGTCTATCGACCGGAATGAGCAGTTCTTC
J gene: TRBJ2-1; V gene: TRBV6-6; D gene: TRBD2; CDR3 protein: CASSLRTSDEQFF; CDR3 DNA: TGTGCCAGCAGTCTCCGGACTAGCGATGAGCAGTTCTTC
J gene: TRBJ1-4; V gene: TRBV28; D gene: -; CDR3 protein: CASSLRVDEKLFF; CDR3 DNA: TGTGCCAGCAGTTTGCGGGTGGATGAAAAACTGTTTTTT
J gene: TRBJ1-6; V gene: TRBV28; D gene: TRBD1; CDR3 protein: CASSPRQGNSPLHF; CDR3 DNA: TGTGCCAGCAGTCCGCGACAGGGCAATTCACCCCTCCACTTT
J gene: TRBJ1-2; V gene: TRBV2; D gene: -; CDR3 protein: CASSEASKPDF; CDR3 DNA: TGTGCCAGCAGTGAAGCATCGAAACCAGATTTC
J gene: TRBJ2-7; V gene: TRBV9; D gene: -; CDR3 protein: CASSVDSSSSYEQYF; CDR3 DNA: TGTGCCAGCAGCGTAGACTCCTCAAGCTCCTACGAGCAGTACTTC
J gene: TRBJ2-4; V gene: TRBV7-3; D gene: TRBD1; CDR3 protein: CASSLTGDRGRNIQYF; CDR3 DNA: TGTGCCAGCAGCTTAACGGGGGACAGGGGGAGAAACATTCAGTACTTC
J gene: TRBJ1-2; V gene: TRBV11-2; D gene: -; CDR3 protein: CASSSRAVYGYTF; CDR3 DNA: TGTGCCAGCAGCAGCCGAGCGGTTTATGGCTACACCTTC
J gene: TRBJ2-2; V gene: TRBV5-1; D gene: -; CDR3 protein: CASSFSGTFETGELFF; CDR3 DNA: TGCGCCAGCAGTTTCTCCGGGACATTCGAGACCGGGGAGCTGTTTTTT
J gene: TRBJ2-5; V gene: TRBV5-6; D gene: TRBD1; CDR3 protein: CASSLNVNRGETQYF; CDR3 DNA: TGTGCCAGCAGCTTGAACGTTAACAGGGGAGAGACCCAGTACTTC
J gene: TRBJ1-6; V gene: TRBV2; D gene: TRBD1; CDR3 protein: CASRGTGTPLHF; CDR3 DNA: TGTGCCAGCAGGGGGACAGGTACACCCCTCCACTTT
J gene: TRBJ2-7; V gene: TRBV11-3; D gene: -; CDR3 protein: CASSASGDTYYEQYF; CDR3 DNA: TGTGCCAGCAGCGCTAGTGGGGACACGTACTACGAGCAGTACTTC
J gene: TRBJ1-2; V gene: TRBV7-5; D gene: -; CDR3 protein: CVSRGGLFTGYGYTF; CDR3 DNA: TGTGTCAGTCGGGGAGGGCTCTTTACTGGCTATGGCTACACCTTC
J gene: TRBJ2-7; V gene: TRBV20-1; D gene: TRBD2; CDR3 protein: CSAMGGYEQYF; CDR3 DNA: TGCAGTGCGATGGGAGGGTACGAGCAGTACTTC
J gene: TRBJ1-2; V gene: TRBV25-1; D gene: -; CDR3 protein: CASSGGTSNYGYTF; CDR3 DNA: TGTGCCAGCAGTGGAGGGACATCGAACTATGGCTACACCTTC
J gene: TRBJ2-7; V gene: TRBV10-2; D gene: -; CDR3 protein: CASSMRYEQYF; CDR3 DNA: TGCGCCAGCAGTATGCGATACGAGCAGTACTTC
J gene: TRBJ1-1; V gene: TRBV6-5; D gene: TRBD1; CDR3 protein: CASSYSDRGNTEAFF; CDR3 DNA: TGTGCCAGCAGTTACTCGGACAGGGGGAACACTGAAGCTTTCTTT
J gene: TRBJ2-3; V gene: TRBV5-1; D gene: -; CDR3 protein: CASSWRDTDTQYF; CDR3 DNA: TGCGCCAGCAGCTGGCGGGACACAGATACGCAGTATTTT
J gene: TRBJ1-2; V gene: TRBV19; D gene: -; CDR3 protein: CASSTVAGFGYTF; CDR3 DNA: TGTGCCAGTAGTACCGTGGCGGGGTTTGGCTACACCTTC
J gene: TRBJ2-5; V gene: TRBV5-6; D gene: -; CDR3 protein: CASSWGDEETQYF; CDR3 DNA: TGTGCCAGCAGCTGGGGGGACGAAGAGACCCAGTACTTC
J gene: TRBJ2-2; V gene: TRBV29-1; D gene: -; CDR3 protein: CSGREQGNTGELFF; CDR3 DNA: TGCAGCGGTCGGGAACAGGGTAACACCGGGGAGCTGTTTTTT
J gene: TRBJ2-7; V gene: TRBV27; D gene: TRBD2; CDR3 protein: CASSPRTSGSSLGSYEQYF; CDR3 DNA: TGTGCCAGCAGCCCAAGGACTAGCGGGAGCTCCTTGGGCTCCTACGAGCAGTACTTC
J gene: TRBJ2-3; V gene: TRBV6-1; D gene: TRBD2; CDR3 protein: CASSGLAGGTDTQYF; CDR3 DNA: TGTGCCAGCAGTGGACTAGCGGGAGGGACAGATACGCAGTATTTT
J gene: TRBJ1-2; V gene: TRBV5-1; D gene: -; CDR3 protein: CASSLDRAMYGYTF; CDR3 DNA: TGCGCCAGCAGCTTGGACAGGGCCATGTATGGCTACACCTTC
J gene: TRBJ2-7; V gene: TRBV27; D gene: -; CDR3 protein: CASSLDGRMGHEQYF; CDR3 DNA: TGTGCCAGCAGTTTAGACGGCCGGATGGGGCACGAGCAGTACTTC
J gene: TRBJ2-1; V gene: TRBV2; D gene: TRBD2; CDR3 protein: CASSDLAGVGHEQFF; CDR3 DNA: TGTGCCAGCAGTGATCTAGCGGGAGTAGGCCATGAGCAGTTCTTC
J gene: TRBJ1-2; V gene: TRBV5-4; D gene: TRBD1; CDR3 protein: CASSPSSGWDRGPEGYTF; CDR3 DNA: TGTGCCAGCAGCCCTAGCTCCGGATGGGACAGGGGGCCGGAGGGCTACACCTTC
J gene: TRBJ1-2; V gene: TRBV7-9; D gene: TRBD1; CDR3 protein: CASSDPGQGRYGYTF; CDR3 DNA: TGTGCCAGCAGTGATCCGGGACAGGGTCGCTATGGCTACACCTTC
J gene: TRBJ2-7; V gene: TRBV4-3; D gene: -; CDR3 protein: CASSQEVRGSYEQYF; CDR3 DNA: TGCGCCAGCAGCCAAGAAGTAAGGGGCTCCTACGAGCAGTACTTC
J gene: TRBJ1-2; V gene: TRBV19; D gene: -; CDR3 protein: CASSINRETGYTF; CDR3 DNA: TGTGCCAGTAGTATAAACAGGGAGACTGGCTACACCTTC
J gene: TRBJ2-7; V gene: TRBV6-5; D gene: -; CDR3 protein: CASRLTVAASPEQYF; CDR3 DNA: TGTGCCAGCAGACTTACTGTAGCGGCTTCCCCCGAGCAGTACTTC